What follows are 25 T cell receptor beta chains derived from one specimen sequenced in a study of cytomegalovirus exposure and HLA in healthy donors. Here immunoSEQ multiplex PCR was the method, and the copy in TCRdb shows in-frame clones only, minus some. The sample lists roughly 120,000 clones; more than 70% were seen once. Sequencing used PBMCs. The receptors derive from a man aged 18 to 30 in good health and CMV-seronegative.

In this sample, this clone turned up a few times. V gene TRBV10-1 combines with J gene TRBJ2-3, with 11 bases identical to TRBD2. CDR1 is WNHNN and CDR2 is SYGVQD in the germline V gene (reference sequence). The CDR3 is 17 residues long. V was clipped by 2 bases and J by 5 bases; unmatched bases: 9. For the CDR3, the DNA is TGCGCCAGCAGTGAGGGGAGTAGCGGGAGGGCCGAAGATACGCAGTATTTT. Protein: CASSEGSSGRAEDTQYF.

This chain joins TRBV5-1 and TRBJ2-1, with 14 bases that match TRBD2. CDR1 is SGHRS and CDR2 is YFSETQ in the germline V gene. The CDR3 totals 16 residues. V lost 3 bases and J lost 7; bases outside the gene matches: 6. The CDR3 coding sequence is TGCGCCAGCAGCTCTGGACTAGCGGGAGGAAAAAATGAGCAGTTCTTC. It is translated as CASSSGLAGGKNEQFF.

The chain couples TRBV2 to TRBJ1-4; possible D gene TRBD1, 5 bases. This CDR3 comprises 14 residues. In germline, CDR1 is SNHLY, CDR2 FYNNEI. Trimming stripped 4 bases from V and 5 bases from J, with 11 bases between. The CDR3 is CASSVGRVNEKLFF. CDR3 sequence (DNA): TGTGCCAGCAGTGTGGGCAGGGTGAATGAAAAACTGTTTTTT.

The J gene is TRBJ2-7, the V gene TRBV18; D not resolved. Deletions cut 5 bases from V and 3 bases from J, with 5 bases between. This CDR3 spans 11 amino acids. Germline V CDR1 and CDR2: KGHSH, LQKENI. CDR3 coding DNA: TGTGCCAGCTCATACAGCTACGAGCAGTACTTC. Protein: CASSYSYEQYF.

The chain recombines TRBV27 with TRBJ2-7; 9 bases line up with TRBD2. The CDR3 extends over 14 amino acids. V shed 6 bases and J 3 bases; nucleotides not matched to a gene: 6. From germline, CDR1 is MNHEY and CDR2 SMNVEV (reference sequence). CDR3 protein: CASRSVAGDYEQYF. The CDR3 coding sequence is TGTGCCAGCAGGTCGGTAGCGGGGGACTACGAGCAGTACTTC.

CDR3 bases: TGTGCCAGCAGCTTACACACAGATGGAGGGAGTGAAGCTTTCTTT. It translates to CASSLHTDGGSEAFF. The genes are TRBV7-9 and TRBJ1-1; D is unclear. Trimming cost V 2 bases and J 7 bases, with 17 bases left between them. Germline V lookup: CDR1 SEHNR, CDR2 FQNEAQ (reference sequence). The CDR3 is 15 residues long.

The chain carries TRBV28 and TRBJ2-7; D not resolved. The CDR3 is 13 amino acids. V lost 3 bases, J lost 3 bases, and 9 bases lay in between. Germline CDR1 and CDR2: MDHEN and SYDVKM. DNA of the CDR3: TGTGCCAGCAGTTTGGGCGAAGACTACGAGCAGTACTTC. Protein sequence: CASSLGEDYEQYF.

The V and J genes are TRBV7-2 and TRBJ2-2, with D unclear. Germline assignment: CDR1 SGHTA and CDR2 FQGNSA. V was shortened by 0 bases and J by 2 bases, with 4 bases between the two germline ends. The CDR3 is made up of 14 amino acids. CDR3 sequence: CASSLALNTGELFF. In nucleotides, the CDR3 is TGTGCCAGCAGCTTAGCACTTAACACCGGGGAGCTGTTTTTT.

The rearrangement uses TRBV19 and TRBJ2-1; D is possibly TRBD2 (6 bases). V lost 7 bases and J 0 bases, leaving 13 bases between the germline ends. Germline CDR1 and CDR2: LNHDA and SQIVND (reference sequence). The CDR3 is 15 amino acids. CDR3 nucleotides: TGTGCCAGTAACCCATCAGCGGGCTCCTACAATGAGCAGTTCTTC. Translation gives CASNPSAGSYNEQFF.

This chain joins TRBV11-2 and TRBJ1-1; 7 bases fit TRBD1. Germline-derived CDR1 and CDR2 are SGHAT and FQNNGV. Germline trimming cut 6 bases from V and 1 base from J; bases unmatched to any gene: 8. The CDR3 is 15 amino acids. CDR3 region: CASSLLTGTNTEAFF. The CDR3 DNA reads as TGTGCCAGCAGTCTCCTGACAGGGACGAACACTGAAGCTTTCTTT.

The chain is built from TRBV5-8 and TRBJ2-7; D might be TRBD1 (6 bases). Germline lookup yields CDR1 SGHTS and CDR2 YDEGEE. The V and J ends lost 0 bases and 3 bases respectively, with 13 bases between them. CDR3 length: 15 amino acids. The CDR3 protein is CASSLEQGRHYEQYF. CDR3 DNA sequence: TGTGCCAGCAGCTTGGAACAGGGAAGGCACTACGAGCAGTACTTC.

V usage is TRBV11-2 and J usage is TRBJ1-1; the D is unclear. V was pared by 5 bases and J by 0 bases, with 13 bases between. Per germline, CDR1 SGHAT and CDR2 FQNNGV. There are 15 residues in the CDR3. The CDR3 region is CASSHRLRVNTEAFF. The CDR3 nucleotides are TGTGCCAGCAGCCACCGTCTGAGAGTGAACACTGAAGCTTTCTTT.

The chain has TRBV4-1 and TRBJ2-2, with D possibly TRBD2 on 7 matching bases. CDR1 and CDR2 from the germline V gene are MGHRA and YSYEKL. This CDR3 has 16 residues. The germline V and J ends were trimmed by 1 base and 6 bases, with 15 bases remaining between them. Written as DNA, the CDR3 is TGCGCCAGCAGCCAAGCTTACGGGGGGCGTTCCGGGGAGCTGTTTTTT. It translates to CASSQAYGGRSGELFF.

The rearrangement links TRBV18 to TRBJ2-1, with 8 bases that match TRBD2. Germline V lookup: CDR1 KGHSH, CDR2 LQKENI. This CDR3 has 14 residues. Losses at the gene ends were 8 bases for V and 2 bases for J; bases not matched to a gene: 5. CDR3 sequence reads: CASTTSGTYNEQFF. The CDR3 DNA sequence: TGTGCCAGCACCACTAGCGGCACCTACAATGAGCAGTTCTTC.

The J gene is TRBJ2-1, the V gene TRBV28; D not resolved. The V gene's germline CDR1 is MDHEN and CDR2 SYDVKM. V lost 4 bases and J 10 bases, leaving 11 bases between the germline ends. This CDR3 region has 12 residues. CDR3 region: CASSWSPGEQFF. CDR3 sequence (DNA): TGTGCCAGCAGTTGGTCGCCTGGCGAGCAGTTCTTC.

In DNA form, the CDR3 reads TGCAGCGTTGAATTTGGACAGTTGAACACTGAAGCTTTCTTT. Protein sequence: CSVEFGQLNTEAFF. V is TRBV29-1 and J is TRBJ1-1; possibly TRBD1 for D (6 bases). The CDR3 loop spans 14 amino acids. Trimming pared 2 bases from V and 0 bases from J, leaving 10 bases between. The germline CDR1 and CDR2 sequences are SQVTM and ANQGSEA.

The gene calls are TRBV14 and TRBJ2-7; 7 nucleotides align to TRBD2. This CDR3 has 13 amino acids. Germline lookup yields CDR1 SGHDN and CDR2 FVKESK. J lost 0 bases, V lost 4 bases, and 0 bases had no gene match. As DNA, the CDR3 is TGTGCCAGCAGCCGCGGGAGCTCCTACGAGCAGTACTTC. It yields the protein CASSRGSSYEQYF.

CDR3 loop: CASSLSGGTNEKLFF. CDR3 nucleotides: TGTGCCAGCAGTTTATCGGGGGGCACTAATGAAAAACTGTTTTTT. The rearrangement links TRBV28 to TRBJ1-4, with D perhaps matching TRBD1 (6 bases). The V gene's germline CDR1 is MDHEN and CDR2 SYDVKM. The CDR3 length is 15 residues. V shed 1 base and J shed 2 bases, with 8 bases lying between them.

This clone came up once. This sequence joins TRBV11-2 and TRBJ1-6; 9 positions agree with TRBD1. The CDR3 is 15 residues long. The V gene's germline CDR1 is SGHAT and CDR2 FQNNGV. The V segment lost 2 bases and the J segment 7 bases; nucleotides outside the gene matches: 3. CDR3 region: CASSLNRGHNSPLHF. The DNA of the CDR3 is TGTGCCAGCAGCTTAAACAGGGGGCACAATTCACCCCTCCACTTT.

The rearrangement joins TRBV18 to TRBJ2-2, with D possibly TRBD1 on 5 matching bases. This CDR3 has 18 residues. CDR1 KGHSH and CDR2 LQKENI come from the germline V gene. V was shortened by 0 bases and J by 4 bases, with 18 bases between the two germline ends. The CDR3 is CASSPPVLVGDSTGELFF. The CDR3 DNA is TGTGCCAGCTCACCACCCGTCCTGGTAGGGGATAGCACCGGGGAGCTGTTTTTT.

The rearrangement joins TRBV6-5 to TRBJ1-2; D is unclear. This CDR3 has 14 amino acids. Germline V gives CDR1 MNHEY, CDR2 SVGAGI. Trimming stripped 6 bases from V and 4 bases from J, with 15 bases between. This chain's CDR3 is CASRRRGESYGYTF. The CDR3, as DNA: TGTGCCAGCAGGAGACGGGGAGAGAGCTATGGCTACACCTTC.

This CDR3 is CASSTGLAGDADTQYF. CDR3 nucleotides: TGTGCCAGCAGCACCGGACTAGCGGGAGATGCAGATACGCAGTATTTT. The chain employs TRBV7-9 and TRBJ2-3; 13 nucleotides agree with TRBD2. Germline V lookup: CDR1 SEHNR, CDR2 FQNEAQ (reference sequence). The CDR3 extends over 16 amino acids. V gave up 5 bases and J gave up 4 bases; unmatched junction bases: 6.

This clone was counted between two and nine times. The J gene is TRBJ2-7, the V gene TRBV5-1; TRBD2 agrees at 7 bases. CDR3 length equals 14 residues. V trimming: 1 base; J trimming: 5 bases; junction bases outside the gene matches: 6. The germline V gene encodes CDR1 SGHRS and CDR2 YFSETQ. CDR3 coding DNA: TGCGCCAGCAGCTTGATAGGGAGGGGTCACGAGCAGTACTTC. It yields the protein CASSLIGRGHEQYF.

The chain uses TRBV5-1 and TRBJ1-1; D not resolved. Trimming cost V 0 bases and J 0 bases, with 9 bases left between them. The CDR3 loop spans 15 amino acids. The germline V gene encodes CDR1 SGHRS and CDR2 YFSETQ. Written as DNA, the CDR3 is TGCGCCAGCAGCTTGGGGACGGGAATGAACACTGAAGCTTTCTTT. As protein: CASSLGTGMNTEAFF.

This sequence joins TRBV6-5 and TRBJ1-1, with 7 bases aligning to TRBD1. J was trimmed by 2 bases and V by 3 bases; bases with no gene match: 6. CDR1 MNHEY and CDR2 SVGAGI come from the germline V gene. The CDR3 runs 15 residues. In nucleotides, the CDR3 is TGTGCCAGCAGTTATGGGGACAGCGCCAACACTGAAGCTTTCTTT. It encodes CASSYGDSANTEAFF.